This T cell receptor beta chain was identified during a study of T cell responses to AZD1222 COVID-19 vaccine. Study observations and caveats: Nearly half of spike-specific TCRs reportedly go after variant regions that carry no mutations. Without day 14 samples, only post-peak T cell repertoires were studied.

Worth noting for this clone: Its antigen is not identified.

TCRdb keeps only in-frame clones here, not all; method: immunoSEQ multiplex PCR. The sample contains under 110,000 clones, about 89% of which appear only once. From germline, CDR1 is KGHDR and CDR2 SFDVKD. The CDR3 is made up of 13 amino acids. Trimming took off 12 bases at V and 0 bases at J, with 13 bases between the two ends. The source of this sequence is an adult who received the AZD1222 COVID-19 vaccine. The specimen was peripheral blood, collected 28 days after the second AZD1222 dose. This sequence joins TRBV24-1 and TRBJ2-5; no reliable D call. This chain's CDR3 is CASPARHQETQYF. As DNA, the CDR3 is TGTGCCTCTCCCGCCAGACACCAAGAGACCCAGTACTTC.